The rows below give T cell receptor beta chains drawn from one sample of a study of OX40 agonist ivuxolimab in advanced cancers. TCRdb keeps only in-frame clones here, not all; method: immunoSEQ multiplex PCR. The sample consists of 85,000 to 90,000 clones, roughly 90% of them appearing once. The specimen comprised CD4+ or CD8+ T cells sorted from blood, sampled in a trial of the OX40 agonist ivuxolimab. Receptors originate from an adult with an advanced solid tumor such as melanoma, head and neck, liver or kidney cancer. The CDR3 runs from the conserved cysteine through the conserved F or W. Fields, in order: clone size, V gene, J gene, D gene, CDR3 DNA, CDR3 protein. D genes are given only for firm matches. A clone size is listed for some rows: how often the clone was seen (once, few, many), or a class if it is expanded.

-	TRBV28	TRBJ2-1	TRBD2	TGTGCCAGCAGTCGGGGGACTAGCGACCTCTACAATGAGCAGTTCTTC	CASSRGTSDLYNEQFF
-	TRBV6-5	TRBJ2-5	-	TGTGCCACCTCGCCGGGGTTGGGAGAGACCCAGTACTTC	CATSPGLGETQYF
-	TRBV28	TRBJ2-2	-	TGTGCCAGCAGATTCCCGGACAGAAACACCGGGGAGCTGTTTTTT	CASRFPDRNTGELFF
-	TRBV28	TRBJ2-5	-	TGTGCCAGCAGTCGGGGAGGACGGTTACAAGAGACCCAGTACTTC	CASSRGGRLQETQYF
-	TRBV18	TRBJ2-1	TRBD2	TGTGCCAGCTCACCACCGGCTAGCGGGGGAACCTACAATGAGCAGTTCTTC	CASSPPASGGTYNEQFF
-	TRBV7-2	TRBJ2-7	TRBD2	TGTGCCAGCAGCAGGGGACTAGCGAACTACGAGCAGTACTTC	CASSRGLANYEQYF
-	TRBV19	TRBJ1-2	-	TGTGCCAGCCGTGGACGGGGGTTTGATGGCTACACCTTC	CASRGRGFDGYTF
-	TRBV4-2	TRBJ2-7	TRBD1	TGTGCCAGCAGCCGGACAGGGGGCCCCTACGAGCAGTACTTC	CASSRTGGPYEQYF
-	TRBV5-1	TRBJ2-5	-	TGCGCCAGCAGACCCTTCGGCCGGACTCAAGAGACCCAGTACTTC	CASRPFGRTQETQYF
-	TRBV6-6	TRBJ1-1	-	TGTGCCAGCAGTTACGGGGGGGGACGGATGAACACTGAAGCTTTCTTT	CASSYGGGRMNTEAFF
once	TRBV21-1	TRBJ2-1	-	TGTGCCAGCCCCTACGAGGGAAAGAATGAGCAGTTCTTC	CASPYEGKNEQFF
few	TRBV11-2	TRBJ2-3	-	TGTGCCAGCAGCTTAAGGTGGGGAGCAGATACGCAGTATTTT	CASSLRWGADTQYF
-	TRBV7-2	TRBJ1-3	-	TGTGCCAGCAGCTTAGCCAGGGGCTCTGGAAACACCATATATTTT	CASSLARGSGNTIYF
once	TRBV7-8	TRBJ1-2	-	TGTGCCAGCAGCTTCGTCAGTAACTATGGCTACACCTTC	CASSFVSNYGYTF
-	TRBV11-3	TRBJ1-1	-	TGTGCCAGCAGCTTAGGGCTCCTGGCCAGGAAGGAAAGGAACACTGAAGCTTTCTTT	CASSLGLLARKERNTEAFF
-	TRBV9	TRBJ2-3	TRBD2	TGTGCCAGCAGCGGACCGCCCCTAGCGGGAGTGATAGATACGCAGTATTTT	CASSGPPLAGVIDTQYF
-	TRBV7-2	TRBJ1-1	TRBD1	TGTGCCAGCAGCGCCGACAGGGACACTGAAGCTTTCTTT	CASSADRDTEAFF
once	TRBV6-5	TRBJ2-7	-	TGTGCCAGCAGAGCCGGGGGATCCTACGAGCAGTACTTC	CASRAGGSYEQYF
-	TRBV30	TRBJ1-1	-	TGTGCCTGGAGAGCAGGGGTGGGGAACACTGAAGCTTTCTTT	CAWRAGVGNTEAFF
few	TRBV11-2	TRBJ2-7	TRBD1	TGTGCCAGCAGCTTGGGACAGGGGACCTACGAGCAGTACTTC	CASSLGQGTYEQYF
-	TRBV30	TRBJ1-1	-	TGTGCCTGGAGTCGCGGACAGTACACTGAAGCTTTCTTT	CAWSRGQYTEAFF
-	TRBV7-2	TRBJ2-2	TRBD2	TGTGCCAGCAGCGCCGGGACTAGAGGCACCGGGGAGCTGTTTTTT	CASSAGTRGTGELFF
-	TRBV5-1	TRBJ2-1	-	TGCGCCAGCAGCTTGCACTACAATGAGCAGTTCTTC	CASSLHYNEQFF
-	TRBV5-1	TRBJ2-1	-	TGCGCCAGCAGCTTGGATTCGGCAGTCAATGAGCAGTTCTTC	CASSLDSAVNEQFF
-	TRBV7-9	TRBJ2-3	TRBD2	TGTGCCAGCACCCTCTCCGGAGCGGGGAGCACAGATACGCAGTATTTT	CASTLSGAGSTDTQYF
-	TRBV5-1	TRBJ1-2	-	TGCGCCAGCGGAGAGGTAAACTATGGCTACACCTTC	CASGEVNYGYTF
-	TRBV4-1	TRBJ2-3	-	TGCGCCAGCAGCCCTGGACTCTCCAGTGGTCCTACAGATACGCAGTATTTT	CASSPGLSSGPTDTQYF
-	TRBV4-2	TRBJ1-4	TRBD1	TGTGCCAGCAGCCAAGATCTGCGAGGGGGCAGTGATGAAAAACTGTTTTTT	CASSQDLRGGSDEKLFF
-	TRBV11-2	TRBJ2-7	-	TGTGCCAGCAGCTTCTTTGGTCGTTCTTTTCCCGAGCAGTACTTC	CASSFFGRSFPEQYF
-	TRBV7-6	TRBJ2-1	TRBD2	TGTGCCAGCAGCCCTAGACTAGCGGGAGCGGCCTACAATGAGCAGTTCTTC	CASSPRLAGAAYNEQFF
-	TRBV14	TRBJ1-5	-	TGTGCCAGCAGCCAAGTGGGGGTCAATCAGCCCCAGCATTTT	CASSQVGVNQPQHF
once	TRBV28	TRBJ1-1	-	TGTGCCAGCAGTTGGGGACAGAACACTGAAGCTTTCTTT	CASSWGQNTEAFF
-	TRBV5-1	TRBJ2-5	-	TGCGCCAGCAGCTCTGGACAGGAGACCCAGTACTTC	CASSSGQETQYF
-	TRBV11-2	TRBJ2-3	-	TGTGCCAGCAGCTTAGATTTAGCAGATACGCAGTATTTT	CASSLDLADTQYF
-	TRBV7-2	TRBJ1-6	-	TGTGCCAGCAGCAAGCGGGACACCTCTTCACCCCTCCACTTT	CASSKRDTSSPLHF
-	TRBV23-1	TRBJ2-5	-	TGCGCCAGCAGTCCTCTGGGGGGCGAGTACTTC	CASSPLGGEYF